This entry lists 29 T cell receptor beta chains sequenced from one sample in a study of shared clonotypes between healthy human individuals. As defined, naive CD8 cells were CD45RO-negative and positively selected for CCR7, with terminally differentiated effector memory CD45RA+ cells excluded. The protocol was immunoSEQ multiplex PCR, while the TCRdb copy is restricted to in-frame clones and leaves out a portion. The sample lists around 1.9 million clones; roughly 93% were seen once. Specimen: naive CD8+ T cells from PBMCs. The source is a man aged 18 to 29 in good health. Some clones in this sample may be carry-over from other donors' samples.

This rearrangement joins TRBV7-3 to TRBJ2-5; 9 bases align to TRBD2. The CDR3 sequence is 15 residues long. Germline CDR1 and CDR2: SGHTA and FQGTGA. The trim removed 9 bases at V and 1 base at J, leaving 9 bases unmatched. DNA for the CDR3: TGTGCCAGTGCTAATAGCGGGAGACCCCAAGAGACCCAGTACTTC. Its protein is CASANSGRPQETQYF.

The gene calls are TRBV9 and TRBJ1-1, with D perhaps matching TRBD1 (5 bases). The CDR3 contains 16 residues. Trimming stripped 0 bases from V and 2 bases from J, with 14 bases between. CDR1 SGDLS and CDR2 YYNGEE come from the germline V gene. The CDR3 sequence is CASSVGPGTVNTEAFF. The CDR3 region has the DNA TGTGCCAGCAGCGTAGGCCCCGGGACGGTAAACACTGAAGCTTTCTTT.

The chain is built from TRBV4-3 and TRBJ2-7; either TRBD1 or TRBD2 may supply D (5 bases each). V shed 4 bases and J shed 3 bases, with 10 bases lying between them. Germline values: CDR1 LGHNA, CDR2 YSLEER. This CDR3 is built from 13 residues. The CDR3 sequence: CASSPGPLYEQYF. CDR3 sequence (DNA): TGCGCCAGCAGCCCGGGACCGCTCTACGAGCAGTACTTC.

J is TRBJ2-1 and V is TRBV9; 9 bases fit TRBD2. V lost 0 bases and J lost 4; bases outside the gene matches: 5. Germline V gives CDR1 SGDLS, CDR2 YYNGEE. This CDR3 region has 16 residues. The CDR3 loop is CASSVVPTSGYNEQFF. The CDR3 coding sequence is TGTGCCAGCAGCGTAGTTCCGACTAGCGGATACAATGAGCAGTTCTTC. The full variable domain, its missing parts supplied by reference TRBV9 and TRBJ2-1, is DSGVTQTPKHLITATGQRVTLRCSPRSGDLSVYWYQQSLDQGLQFLIQYYNGEERAKGNILERFSAQQFPDLHSELNLSSLELGDSALYFCASSVVPTSGYNEQFFGPGTRLTVL.

The chain couples TRBV28 to TRBJ2-7; 8 bases match TRBD2. The CDR3 covers 16 residues. Germline V CDR1 and CDR2: MDHEN, SYDVKM. After removal of 5 bases from V and 3 bases from J, the junction contained 12 bases not matched to a gene. The CDR3: CASSLAYGRAGYEQYF. The CDR3 DNA is TGTGCCAGCAGTCTAGCTTACGGGAGGGCCGGCTACGAGCAGTACTTC. Combining the CDR3 with reference TRBV28 and TRBJ2-7 gives the whole variable domain DVKVTQSSRYLVKRTGEKVFLECVQDMDHENMFWYRQDPGLGLRLIYFSYDVKMKEKGDIPEGYSVSREKKERFSLILESASTNQTSMYLCASSLAYGRAGYEQYFGPGTRLTVT.

V gene TRBV19 combines with J gene TRBJ1-1; no clear D gene. Germline CDR1 is LNHDA and CDR2 is SQIVND (reference sequence). The CDR3 is 14 amino acids. V lost 1 base to trimming and J lost 0 bases, with 6 bases between them. CDR3 DNA sequence: TGTGCCAGTAGTATAGTGGTGGTGAACACTGAAGCTTTCTTT. Translation gives CASSIVVVNTEAFF. Drawing the rest from reference TRBV19 and TRBJ1-1, the complete variable domain is DGGITQSPKYLFRKEGQNVTLSCEQNLNHDAMYWYRQDPGQGLRLIYYSQIVNDFQKGDIAEGYSVSREKKESFPLTVTSAQKNPTAFYLCASSIVVVNTEAFFGQGTRLTVV.

The chain is built from TRBV2 and TRBJ1-4; possible D gene TRBD1, 5 bases. CDR1 is SNHLY and CDR2 is FYNNEI in the germline V gene. The CDR3 has 16 amino acids. V was clipped by 0 bases and J by 7 bases, with 15 bases between them. In DNA, the CDR3 is TGTGCCAGCAGTGAAGCGCTGAGGGGTGCGACTGAAAAACTGTTTTTT. Translating it yields CASSEALRGATEKLFF.

With respect to this clone: The sample contains more than one DNA sequence encoding this CDR3. V is TRBV20-1 and J is TRBJ1-2; D is ambiguous. CDR1 and CDR2 from the germline V gene are DFQATT and SNEGSKA (reference sequence). This CDR3 is built from 11 residues. Trimming took off 3 bases at V and 4 bases at J, with 6 bases between the two ends. The CDR3 protein is CSASGPYGYTF. CDR3 sequence (DNA): TGCAGTGCTAGTGGCCCCTATGGCTACACCTTC.

This chain uses TRBV28 with TRBJ2-1; 9 bases align to TRBD2. This CDR3 has 16 amino acids. Germline V CDR1 and CDR2: MDHEN, SYDVKM. The trim removed 2 bases at V and 5 bases at J, leaving 7 bases unmatched. CDR3: CASSLHSGRTDNEQFF. CDR3 DNA sequence: TGTGCCAGCAGTTTACATAGCGGGAGAACCGACAATGAGCAGTTCTTC. Full variable domain (remainder filled in from reference TRBV28 and TRBJ2-1): DVKVTQSSRYLVKRTGEKVFLECVQDMDHENMFWYRQDPGLGLRLIYFSYDVKMKEKGDIPEGYSVSREKKERFSLILESASTNQTSMYLCASSLHSGRTDNEQFFGPGTRLTVL.

The genes are TRBV28 and TRBJ2-7, with 11 bases lining up with TRBD1. The CDR3 sequence is 16 residues long. The V gene's germline CDR1 is MDHEN and CDR2 SYDVKM. V gave up 6 bases and J gave up 5 bases; unmatched junction bases: 12. This CDR3 is CASRNLGQGAGDEQYF. CDR3 sequence (DNA): TGTGCCAGCAGAAACCTCGGACAGGGGGCCGGAGACGAGCAGTACTTC. The entire variable domain, with the rest obtained from reference TRBV28 and TRBJ2-7, is as follows: DVKVTQSSRYLVKRTGEKVFLECVQDMDHENMFWYRQDPGLGLRLIYFSYDVKMKEKGDIPEGYSVSREKKERFSLILESASTNQTSMYLCASRNLGQGAGDEQYFGPGTRLTVT.

The V gene is TRBV27, the J gene TRBJ2-6, with TRBD2 as a possible D gene (5 bases). This CDR3 spans 15 amino acids. CDR1 MNHEY and CDR2 SMNVEV come from the germline V gene (reference sequence). Trimming stripped 6 bases from V and 2 bases from J, with 11 bases between. CDR3 loop: CASRYGVAGANVLTF. CDR3 DNA sequence: TGTGCCAGCAGGTACGGGGTGGCTGGGGCCAACGTCCTGACTTTC.

The rearrangement uses TRBV28 and TRBJ2-7; D uncertain. Trimming cost V 5 bases and J 2 bases, with 10 bases left between them. The CDR3 runs 13 residues. Germline V gene sequence: CDR1 MDHEN, CDR2 SYDVKM. CDR3 in DNA: TGTGCCAGCAGTACCACCGGGCCCTACGAGCAGTACTTC. As protein: CASSTTGPYEQYF.

The chain has TRBV4-1 and TRBJ2-5; 8 bases line up with TRBD1. This CDR3 comprises 15 residues. V gave up 4 bases and J gave up 5 bases; unmatched junction bases: 9. Per the germline V gene, CDR1 is MGHRA and CDR2 is YSYEKL. The CDR3 protein is CASSPLAGGGETQYF. The CDR3 coding sequence is TGCGCCAGCAGCCCCCTCGCAGGGGGCGGGGAGACCCAGTACTTC.

The chain joins TRBV23-1 to TRBJ2-2, with 9 positions matching TRBD2. TRBV23-1 is marked as an open reading frame, function uncertain. The CDR3 length is 18 residues. V lost 6 bases to trimming and J lost 3 bases; unmatched junction nucleotides: 14. CDR3 sequence (DNA): TGCGCCAGCAGCCGATCGCTAAGACTAGCGGAACACACCGGGGAGCTGTTTTTT. Translating gives CASSRSLRLAEHTGELFF.

Note on this clone: This CDR3 is also generated by other DNA sequences in the sample. The chain combines TRBV6-6 with TRBJ2-3; D remains unclear. V was pared by 6 bases and J by 3 bases, with 4 bases between. This CDR3 has 11 amino acids. Germline CDR1 is MNHNY and CDR2 is SVGAGI (reference sequence). CDR3 nucleotides: TGTGCCAGCAGGAGTACAGATACGCAGTATTTT. It is translated as CASRSTDTQYF.

The chain carries TRBV25-1 and TRBJ2-2, with D uncertain. Trimming took 7 bases from V and 7 from J, leaving 4 bases between them. CDR3 length: 10 amino acids. Germline V gene data show CDR1 as MGHDK and CDR2 as SYGVNS. The CDR3 DNA reads as TGTGCCAGCATGGGCGGGGAGCTGTTTTTT. Its translation is CASMGGELFF.

V is TRBV27 and J is TRBJ1-3; weak D call: TRBD1 (5 bases). V lost 4 bases and J 2 bases, leaving 9 bases between the germline ends. This CDR3 has 14 amino acids. Germline V gene data show CDR1 as MNHEY and CDR2 as SMNVEV (reference sequence). The CDR3 is CASSSGGAGNTIYF. In nucleotides, the CDR3 is TGTGCCAGCAGTTCTGGGGGGGCTGGAAACACCATATATTTT.

This rearrangement joins TRBV13 to TRBJ2-2; D possibly corresponds to TRBD1 (6 bases). Trimming stripped 5 bases from V and 1 base from J, with 23 bases between. Germline values: CDR1 PRHDT, CDR2 FYEKMQ (reference sequence). This CDR3 is 19 amino acids long. DNA of the CDR3: TGTGCCAGCAGCCCACTTGGGGCACCCCAGGGGTTGAACACCGGGGAGCTGTTTTTT. Its translation: CASSPLGAPQGLNTGELFF.

The chain carries TRBV2 and TRBJ1-1; a possible D gene is TRBD1 (5 bases). Germline V gene lookup returns CDR1 SNHLY and CDR2 FYNNEI. Trimming left V 6 bases short and J 2 bases short, with 16 bases between. The CDR3 loop spans 15 amino acids. This CDR3 reads CASRDKWSVNTEAFF. Written as DNA, the CDR3 is TGTGCCAGCAGGGACAAATGGTCAGTAAACACTGAAGCTTTCTTT.

This chain joins TRBV5-1 and TRBJ2-1; 13 bases fit TRBD2. The CDR3 covers 18 residues. The J segment lost 3 bases and the V segment lost 4 bases, leaving 10 bases of the junction unmatched. Germline values: CDR1 SGHRS, CDR2 YFSETQ. The CDR3 region is CASSPFRTSGRGYNEQFF. The CDR3 bases are TGCGCCAGCAGCCCATTTAGGACTAGCGGGAGAGGCTACAATGAGCAGTTCTTC.

This chain connects TRBV7-9 to TRBJ1-2, with D unclear. Germline CDR1 and CDR2: SEHNR and FQNEAQ (reference sequence). The ends were cut back, 7 bases at V and 7 bases at J, with 10 bases in the middle. This CDR3 contains 11 residues. The CDR3 bases are TGTGCCAGCACCCCTGGAGTTGGCTACACCTTC. Translation: CASTPGVGYTF.

The gene calls are TRBV25-1 and TRBJ2-2; 15 positions match TRBD2. The J segment lost 1 base and the V segment lost 3 bases, leaving 3 bases of the junction unmatched. The germline V gene encodes CDR1 MGHDK and CDR2 SYGVNS. The CDR3 extends over 18 amino acids. The CDR3 region is CASSDPGLAGGNTGELFF. As DNA, the CDR3 is TGTGCCAGCAGTGACCCGGGACTAGCGGGAGGGAACACCGGGGAGCTGTTTTTT.

This chain uses TRBV7-8 with TRBJ1-1; D gene unclear. The CDR3 totals 14 residues. Looked up from germline, CDR1 is SGHVS and CDR2 is FQNEAQ. The ends were cut back, 1 base at V and 1 base at J, with 7 bases in the middle. The CDR3 sequence is CASSLEEGNTEAFF. CDR3 nucleotide sequence: TGTGCCAGCAGCTTAGAGGAGGGGAACACTGAAGCTTTCTTT.

This clone showed up just once. This specimen includes other DNA sequences encoding the same CDR3. The J gene is TRBJ2-2, the V gene TRBV5-1; a possible D gene is TRBD1 (5 bases). Germline loops: CDR1 SGHRS, CDR2 YFSETQ. CDR3 length equals 12 residues. Trimming removed 2 bases at V and 6 bases at J, with 5 bases between. Here the CDR3 reads CASSLGAGELFF. CDR3 nucleotides: TGCGCCAGCAGCTTAGGGGCCGGGGAGCTGTTTTTT.

J is TRBJ2-6 and V is TRBV5-1; 10 bases map to TRBD1. V trimming: 0 bases; J trimming: 4 bases; junction bases outside the gene matches: 4. This CDR3 comprises 17 residues. In germline, CDR1 is SGHRS, CDR2 YFSETQ. The CDR3 sequence: CASSLGQGARGANVLTF. The CDR3 bases are TGCGCCAGCAGCTTGGGACAGGGGGCGCGAGGGGCCAACGTCCTGACTTTC. The variable domain in full, with the rest retrieved from reference TRBV5-1 and TRBJ2-6, is KAGVTQTPRYLIKTRGQQVTLSCSPISGHRSVSWYQQTPGQGLQFLFEYFSETQRNKGNFPGRFSGRQFSNSRSEMNVSTLELGDSALYLCASSLGQGARGANVLTFGAGSRLTVL.

This chain uses TRBV19 with TRBJ2-1; D perhaps matches TRBD2 (6 bases). CDR1 is LNHDA, CDR2 SQIVND, per germline (reference sequence). The CDR3 runs to 13 residues. The V and J ends lost 3 bases and 8 bases respectively, with 11 bases between them. The CDR3 loop is CASSIQERDEQFF. In DNA form, the CDR3 reads TGTGCCAGTAGTATTCAGGAGCGGGATGAGCAGTTCTTC. The entire variable domain, with the rest obtained from reference TRBV19 and TRBJ2-1, is as follows: DGGITQSPKYLFRKEGQNVTLSCEQNLNHDAMYWYRQDPGQGLRLIYYSQIVNDFQKGDIAEGYSVSREKKESFPLTVTSAQKNPTAFYLCASSIQERDEQFFGPGTRLTVL.

J is TRBJ1-3 and V is TRBV7-7; D remains unclear. Trimming removed 0 bases at V and 0 bases at J, with 6 bases between. CDR3 length: 15 amino acids. Germline assignment: CDR1 SSHAT and CDR2 FNYEAQ (reference sequence). CDR3 coding DNA: TGTGCCAGCAGCTTAGCTGCCGACTCTGGAAACACCATATATTTT. Translation gives CASSLAADSGNTIYF.

The V call is TRBV7-6, the J call TRBJ2-5; D not certain. The CDR3 is made up of 14 amino acids. From germline, CDR1 is SGHVS and CDR2 FNYEAQ. V lost 0 bases and J 2 bases, leaving 7 bases between the germline ends. CDR3: CASSLAAVQETQYF. Here the CDR3 DNA reads TGTGCCAGCAGCTTAGCGGCGGTTCAAGAGACCCAGTACTTC.

This clone was detected once. The J gene is TRBJ2-7, the V gene TRBV27; TRBD1 might be the D (6 bases). Per germline, CDR1 MNHEY and CDR2 SMNVEV (reference sequence). The CDR3 covers 14 residues. V was pared by 4 bases and J by 2 bases, with 12 bases between. The CDR3 DNA is TGTGCCAGCAGTTCCCGGGGACACCCCTACGAGCAGTACTTC. It is translated as CASSSRGHPYEQYF.